Sequencing of this TCR beta chain was carried out in a study of blood T cell repertoires in COVID-19. In this sample, this clone turned up once. TCRdb keeps only in-frame clones here, not all; method: immunoSEQ multiplex PCR. The sample includes about 190,000 clones, nearly 85% of them seen just once. Sequences were obtained from peripheral blood. This clonotype was obtained from a woman under 40 with acute or convalescent COVID-19.

The CDR3 protein is CATSTRDRDETQYF. In DNA, the CDR3 is TGTGCCACCAGCACCCGGGACAGGGATGAGACCCAGTACTTC. The rearrangement joins TRBV15 to TRBJ2-5; TRBD1 agrees at 9 bases. Trimming at V came to 4 bases and at J to 5 bases, leaving 5 bases not matched to a gene. Germline CDR1 and CDR2: LNHNV and YYDKDF (reference sequence). The CDR3 is 14 amino acids. The complete variable domain, with remaining parts taken from reference TRBV15 and TRBJ2-5, reads DAMVIQNPRYQVTQFGKPVTLSCSQTLNHNVMYWYQQKSSQAPKLLFHYYDKDFNNEADTPDNFQSRRPNTSFCFLDIRSPGLGDTAMYLCATSTRDRDETQYFGPGTRLLVL.